Listed below are T cell receptor beta chains from one sample, sequenced in a study of CD8+ T cells in alopecia areata. Clones were sequenced by immunoSEQ multiplex PCR, and TCRdb holds only the in-frame ones, with some missing. The sample gives more than 150,000 clones, around 60% of which show up once; approximately 3.3% is in the top ten. Material: CD4+ T cells sorted from blood, obtained at week 4, from a patient treated with tofacitinib. These receptor sequences come from a human donor with alopecia areata. CDR3s include the opening cysteine and the closing phenylalanine or tryptophan.

V,CDR3
TRBV14,CASSQVLWADTQYF
TRBV30,CAWSVMGLATYEQYF
TRBV4-3,CASSQESGANTGELFF
TRBV5-1,CASSPSVSSYNEQFF
TRBV2,CASRFGDEKLFF
TRBV7-8,CASSFLPTGTSGTDTQYF
TRBV9,CASSLLGTRLETQYF
TRBV18,CASSQGSTEAFF
TRBV7-2,CASSYGQGYGYTF
TRBV5-1,CASSFRGITEAFF
TRBV29-1,CSAAQGTARDEQFF
TRBV2,CASSSQTVNQPQHF
TRBV6-5,CASQGTTLYNEQFF
TRBV2,CASSDGRISGELFF
TRBV23-1,CASSPGGPQETQYF
TRBV7-9,CASSSWRDNQPQHF
TRBV7-8,CASSSTSSGNQPQHF
TRBV6-5,CASSYSVGRVNTEAFF
TRBV10-3,CAISAASYEQYF
TRBV7-6,CASSLAHGNTEAFF
TRBV2,CASGPEGNQPQHF
TRBV27,CASRSSGNTIYF
TRBV29-1,CSVERPSGATDTQYF
TRBV4-3,CASSQVTGGQGADGYTF
TRBV2,CASSRQGASGNTIYF
TRBV2,CASSYQAEAFF
TRBV30,CAWSEWVHGTGELFF
TRBV5-4,CASSLKTSRGGETQYF
TRBV30,CAWSKAGGYSESPLHF
TRBV5-1,CASSLTGMETQYF
TRBV9,CASSASGNTIYF
TRBV28,CATAFLGVGETQYF
TRBV4-3,CASSQDPPGPSVYGYTF
TRBV30,CARLGTGERNEQFF
TRBV2,CASSGTASPLHF
TRBV18,CASLKTENTEAFF